This is a list of T cell receptor beta chains from one sample in a study of blood T cell repertoires in COVID-19. Assay: immunoSEQ multiplex PCR; the TCRdb copy retains only in-frame clones and omits some. The data contain roughly 300,000 clones, approximately 82% of them singletons. Sequences were obtained from peripheral blood. All receptors derive from a woman aged 45-65 years with acute or convalescent COVID-19. The CDR3 runs from the conserved cysteine through the conserved F or W. Each record gives: CDR3 protein, CDR3 DNA, D gene, J gene, clone size, V gene. D genes are given only for firm matches. Only part of the rows carry a size: once, few, many, or a class if the clone is expanded.

CSASKGLGTEAFF | TGCAGTGCTAGTAAGGGGTTAGGCACTGAAGCTTTCTTT | NA | TRBJ1-1 | NA | TRBV20-1
CASSQDARAAFF | TGTGCCAGCAGCCAAGATGCCAGGGCGGCTTTCTTT | NA | TRBJ1-1 | NA | TRBV3-1/TRBV3-2
CASSVAGTAGGFQDTQYF | TGTGCCAGCAGCGTAGCTGGTACGGCGGGGGGGTTTCAAGATACGCAGTATTTT | TRBD2 | TRBJ2-3 | NA | TRBV9
CATAATPEKLFF | TGTGCCACCGCGGCCACCCCCGAAAAACTGTTTTTT | NA | TRBJ1-4 | NA | TRBV10-3
CASSLGALNEQFF | TGTGCCAGCAGCTTAGGGGCCCTCAATGAGCAGTTCTTC | NA | TRBJ2-1 | NA | TRBV3-1/TRBV3-2
CASSVLVGLNEKLFF | TGTGCCAGCAGCGTACTAGTGGGCCTCAATGAAAAACTGTTTTTT | NA | TRBJ1-4 | NA | TRBV7-2
CASSSRGQETQYF | TGTGCCAGCAGTTCCAGGGGGCAAGAGACCCAGTACTTC | TRBD1 | TRBJ2-5 | once | TRBV12-3/TRBV12-4
CASSQDQTGRGGYTF | TGCGCCAGCAGCCAAGATCAAACAGGGCGGGGGGGCTACACCTTC | NA | TRBJ1-2 | NA | TRBV4-3
CASSQDPENEQFF | TGTGCCAGCAGCCAAGATCCGGAGAATGAGCAGTTCTTC | NA | TRBJ2-1 | once | TRBV3-1/TRBV3-2
CASSVDPQNEKLFF | TGTGCCAGCAGCGTAGACCCACAAAATGAAAAACTGTTTTTT | NA | TRBJ1-4 | NA | TRBV9
CASSLRTGFGEKLFF | TGTGCCAGCAGCTTGCGGACAGGGTTTGGTGAAAAACTGTTTTTT | TRBD1 | TRBJ1-4 | NA | TRBV7-2
CASSSGTFTDTQYF | TGTGCCAGCAGCTCCGGGACTTTCACAGATACGCAGTATTTT | NA | TRBJ2-3 | few | TRBV5-4
CAIGQPKQFF | TGTGCCATCGGACAGCCTAAGCAGTTCTTC | NA | TRBJ2-1 | NA | TRBV6-6
CASSDVSLVGENIQYF | TGTGCCAGCAGTGACGTGAGTTTGGTCGGAGAAAACATTCAGTACTTC | NA | TRBJ2-4 | NA | TRBV6-1
CASSFWDSQETQYF | TGCGCCAGCAGCTTTTGGGACAGCCAAGAGACCCAGTACTTC | TRBD1 | TRBJ2-5 | NA | TRBV5-1
CATSGEGTYNEQFF | TGTGCCACCAGTGGAGAGGGAACCTACAATGAGCAGTTCTTC | NA | TRBJ2-1 | NA | TRBV24-1
CASSVTGRGASTGELFF | TGTGCCAGCAGCGTAACTGGGCGGGGGGCGAGCACCGGGGAGCTGTTTTTT | TRBD2 | TRBJ2-2 | NA | TRBV9
CASSGGQGNYGYTF | TGTGCCAGCAGCGGCGGACAGGGAAACTATGGCTACACCTTC | TRBD1 | TRBJ1-2 | NA | TRBV11-1
CASSLGPTGVGNTIYF | TGCGCCAGCAGCTTGGGACCGACAGGGGTCGGAAACACCATATATTTT | TRBD1 | TRBJ1-3 | NA | TRBV5-1
CASSTGTSGMYTQYF | TGTGCCAGCAGCACCGGGACTAGCGGGATGTATACGCAGTATTTT | TRBD2 | TRBJ2-3 | NA | TRBV11-2
CASSLGSAGRSEAFF | TGTGCCAGCAGCTTAGGATCGGCAGGGAGGTCTGAAGCTTTCTTT | NA | TRBJ1-1 | NA | TRBV11-2
CASSLDPTAEGQFF | TGTGCCAGCAGCCTAGACCCGACTGCCGAGGGGCAGTTCTTC | NA | TRBJ2-1 | NA | TRBV11-3
CASREGPTANYGYTF | TGTGCCAGCAGGGAAGGTCCAACTGCGAACTATGGCTACACCTTC | NA | TRBJ1-2 | NA | TRBV2
CASGRGSNQPQHF | TGTGCCTCCGGGAGGGGTAGCAATCAGCCCCAGCATTTT | NA | TRBJ1-5 | NA | TRBV27
CASSLASVPVGYTF | TGTGCCAGCAGCTTGGCCAGCGTGCCTGTGGGCTACACCTTC | NA | TRBJ1-2 | few | TRBV5-6
CASSLAGRGYVNEQFF | TGCGCCAGCAGCTTGGCCGGGAGGGGATACGTCAATGAGCAGTTCTTC | TRBD2 | TRBJ2-1 | once | TRBV5-1
CAVSGYTEAFF | TGCGCCGTATCGGGGTACACGGAGGCTTTCTTT | NA | TRBJ1-1 | NA | TRBV23-1